The next 17 T cell receptor beta chains were all read from a single sample in a study of identifying expanded T cells in peripheral blood. Only in-frame clones appear in the TCRdb table, and some are missing; sequencing was by immunoSEQ multiplex PCR. The sample lists under 150,000 clones, 80% to 90% occurring once. Sequences were obtained from blood. The receptors here all came from a person aged 18-70 years in good health.

A few counts support this clone. The rearrangement links TRBV5-1 to TRBJ2-2, with D uncertain. V was shortened by 2 bases and J by 2 bases, with 10 bases between the two germline ends. CDR3 length: 15 residues. Germline CDR1 SGHRS, CDR2 YFSETQ. The CDR3 DNA follows: TGCGCCAGCAGCTTACGGCAGGATAACACCGGGGAGCTGTTTTTT. Amino acids: CASSLRQDNTGELFF.

This rearrangement joins TRBV7-2 to TRBJ2-2; 8 bases are shared with TRBD1. CDR1 is SGHTA and CDR2 is FQGNSA in the germline V gene. This CDR3 has 15 amino acids. V gave up 5 bases and J gave up 4 bases; unmatched junction bases: 6. CDR3 protein: CASSRSQGATGELFF. For the CDR3, the DNA is TGTGCCAGCAGCCGTAGTCAGGGGGCCACCGGGGAGCTGTTTTTT. The entire variable domain, with the rest obtained from reference TRBV7-2 and TRBJ2-2, is as follows: GAGVSQSPSNKVTEKGKDVELRCDPISGHTALYWYRQSLGQGLEFLIYFQGNSAPDKSGLPSDRFSAERTGGSVSTLTIQRTQQEDSAVYLCASSRSQGATGELFFGEGSRLTVL.

The chain couples TRBV10-3 to TRBJ1-3; D remains unclear. CDR1 is ENHRY, CDR2 SYGVKD, per germline. The ends were cut back, 3 bases at V and 3 bases at J, with 12 bases in the middle. CDR3 size: 15 residues. CDR3 region: CAISDLGSSGNTIYF. CDR3 DNA: TGTGCCATCAGTGACCTGGGGTCGAGTGGAAACACCATATATTTT.

This clone was counted between two and nine times. This chain connects TRBV6-5 to TRBJ2-1, with D hard to call. The germline gives CDR1 MNHEY, CDR2 SVGAGI. The CDR3 is 15 residues long. The V end lost 2 bases, the J end lost 0 bases, and 8 bases lay between the germline ends. The CDR3 is CASSYDGDSYNEQFF. The CDR3 DNA reads TGTGCCAGCAGTTACGATGGCGACTCCTACAATGAGCAGTTCTTC.

The rearrangement uses TRBV5-4 and TRBJ2-2; TRBD1 is a possible D gene (5 bases). Deletions cut 1 base from V and 5 bases from J, with 12 bases between. CDR3 length: 15 amino acids. Germline-derived CDR1 and CDR2 are SGHNT and YYREEE (reference sequence). Here the CDR3 DNA reads TGTGCCAGCAGCTTGTCTTTGGGGCGAACCGGGGAGCTGTTTTTT. Translating it yields CASSLSLGRTGELFF.

This sequence joins TRBV5-1 and TRBJ1-1; 12 bases agree with TRBD1. The CDR3 is 18 residues long. The germline CDR1 and CDR2 sequences are SGHRS and YFSETQ. The V gene end was trimmed by 0 bases and the J gene end by 4 bases; junction bases not matched to a gene: 10. The chain's CDR3 is CASSLGGTGGAGTTEAFF. The CDR3 DNA is TGCGCCAGCAGCTTGGGAGGGACAGGGGGCGCTGGAACCACTGAAGCTTTCTTT.

The rearrangement joins TRBV6-6 to TRBJ2-1; no clear D. The V gene lost 0 bases and the J gene lost 5 bases, with 5 bases spanning the gap. This CDR3 region has 13 residues. Germline CDR1 MNHNY, CDR2 SVGAGI (reference sequence). CDR3 sequence (DNA): TGTGCCAGCAGTTACTCGGCTAACAATGAGCAGTTCTTC. This encodes CASSYSANNEQFF.

This clone was seen only once. The chain has TRBV30 and TRBJ2-2, with 7 bases matching TRBD2. The CDR3 covers 14 residues. V shed 3 bases, J shed 9 bases, and the junction held 10 bases outside the gene matches. Germline V lookup: CDR1 GTSNPN, CDR2 SVGIG (reference sequence). This CDR3 reads CAWRGLAEHRELFF. The CDR3, as DNA: TGTGCCTGGAGGGGTCTAGCGGAACACCGGGAGCTGTTTTTT.

The genes are TRBV28 and TRBJ2-7; 9 bases match TRBD1. V trimming: 7 bases; J trimming: 3 bases; junction bases outside the gene matches: 13. The V gene's germline CDR1 is MDHEN and CDR2 SYDVKM. CDR3 length equals 16 residues. The CDR3 sequence is CASNSPDRDRVYEQYF. In nucleotides, the CDR3 is TGTGCCAGCAACTCTCCCGACCGGGACAGGGTCTACGAGCAGTACTTC.

The chain recombines TRBV20-1 with TRBJ1-2; D not certain. Trimming removed 8 bases at V and 5 bases at J, with 9 bases between. Germline values: CDR1 DFQATT, CDR2 SNEGSKA (reference sequence). This CDR3 region has 10 residues. The CDR3 DNA reads TGCAGTACCCCCCGGTATGGCTACACCTTC. Translating it yields CSTPRYGYTF.

This clone was counted between two and nine times. The chain has TRBV6-5 and TRBJ2-7, with 8 bases that match TRBD1. The germline gives CDR1 MNHEY, CDR2 SVGAGI. V was clipped by 7 bases and J by 5 bases; unmatched bases: 10. The CDR3 sequence is 14 residues long. CDR3 nucleotides: TGTGCCAGCACCTCATACGGACAGGGAGACGAGCAGTACTTC. The encoded protein is CASTSYGQGDEQYF.

The V call is TRBV27, the J call TRBJ2-7; 8 bases are shared with TRBD2. Germline V gene data show CDR1 as MNHEY and CDR2 as SMNVEV (reference sequence). The CDR3 contains 14 residues. Trimming at V came to 6 bases and at J to 5 bases, leaving 9 bases not matched to a gene. CDR3 sequence: CASRTRGGRNEQYF. CDR3 sequence (DNA): TGTGCCAGCAGAACCCGGGGGGGGCGCAACGAGCAGTACTTC.

The V and J genes are TRBV7-9 and TRBJ1-4, with unresolved D. Germline assignment: CDR1 SEHNR and CDR2 FQNEAQ (reference sequence). The V end was cut by 5 bases, the J end by 0 bases, with 13 bases between. The CDR3 is 16 residues long. CDR3 DNA: TGTGCCAGCAGCCTCCGGACCGAAGCAACTAATGAAAAACTGTTTTTT. It codes for CASSLRTEATNEKLFF.

The chain couples TRBV7-3 to TRBJ2-3, with 9 nucleotides matching TRBD2. The CDR3 has 19 amino acids. The junction had 19 bases not matched to a gene; V was cut back by 6 bases and J by 3 bases. The germline V gene has CDR1 SGHTA and CDR2 FQGTGA. The DNA of the CDR3 is TGTGCCAGCAGACCCCGGCCGGGACTAGTAGCGGGGGCGACAGATACGCAGTATTTT. Translating it yields CASRPRPGLVAGATDTQYF. The full variable domain, rest sourced from reference TRBV7-3 and TRBJ2-3, is GAGVSQTPSNKVTEKGKYVELRCDPISGHTALYWYRQSLGQGPEFLIYFQGTGAADDSGLPNDRFFAVRPEGSVSTLKIQRTERGDSAVYLCASRPRPGLVAGATDTQYFGPGTRLTVL.

The chain recombines TRBV19 with TRBJ1-5, with D perhaps matching TRBD1 (6 bases). With 6 bases removed from V and 5 bases from J, the gap between germline ends came to 11 bases. The V gene's germline CDR1 is LNHDA and CDR2 SQIVND (reference sequence). This CDR3 is built from 13 residues. The DNA of the CDR3 is TGTGCCAGTAGGGGGGACATGCATCAGCCCCAGCATTTT. Translating gives CASRGDMHQPQHF.

The chain joins TRBV11-2 to TRBJ1-1, with D possibly being TRBD1 (5 bases). V was trimmed by 3 bases and J by 4 bases, leaving 12 bases between them. The CDR3 runs 14 residues. Germline CDR1 SGHAT, CDR2 FQNNGV. CDR3 nucleotides: TGTGCCAGCAGCTTTCCGCCTGGGGGCACTGAAGCTTTCTTT. Translating it yields CASSFPPGGTEAFF.

The V and J genes are TRBV19 and TRBJ2-1, with 12 bases identical to TRBD2. Germline lookup yields CDR1 LNHDA and CDR2 SQIVND (reference sequence). The CDR3 is 18 residues long. Trimming cost V 0 bases and J 5 bases; bases outside gene matches: 8. CDR3 region: CASSIDPGLAGKNNEQFF. The CDR3 DNA sequence: TGTGCCAGTAGTATAGACCCGGGACTAGCGGGTAAAAACAATGAGCAGTTCTTC.